This T cell receptor (beta chain) was recovered during a study of CD8 T cells in ankylosing spondylitis. Note on this clonotype: The antigen is undetermined.

Quantitative 5'-RACE with molecular barcodes was used to make the TCR beta libraries. TCRdb itself ran the 5' RACE reads through MiXCR, one entry per CDR3 protein. The top ten clones hold around 3.5% of a sample with around 490,000 distinct CDR3 sequences, approximately 5% of them seen once. Germline V gene data show CDR1 as SGHAT and CDR2 as FQNNGV. The CDR3 totals 19 residues. The V and J ends lost 5 bases and 0 bases, in that order; junction bases with no gene match: 15. General study results and limits: In ankylosing spondylitis patients, matched synovial fluid reportedly showed significant enrichment of disease-linked clones. With a CD8+ phenotype, disease-linked clones were relatively rare in peripheral blood. A number of the motif variants had already been described in reactive arthritis synovial fluid and blood. Blood from ankylosing spondylitis patients appeared to carry a characteristic eight-variant TCR beta motif.

The TCR sequence derives from a male donor with ankylosing spondylitis. This chain joins TRBV11-2 and TRBJ2-4; 8 bases fit TRBD1. The sample consisted of blood, either unsorted or a sorted T cell fraction (not recorded which). The CDR3 reads CASSTRTGKSLIAKNIQYF. Written as DNA, the CDR3 is TGTGCCAGCAGCACCCGGACAGGGAAGAGCCTTATAGCCAAAAACATTCAGTACTTC. Drawing the rest from reference TRBV11-2 and TRBJ2-4, the complete variable domain is EAGVAQSPRYKIIEKRQSVAFWCNPISGHATLYWYQQILGQGPKLLIQFQNNGVVDDSQLPKDRFSAERLKGVDSTLKIQPAKLEDSAVYLCASSTRTGKSLIAKNIQYFGAGTRLSVL.